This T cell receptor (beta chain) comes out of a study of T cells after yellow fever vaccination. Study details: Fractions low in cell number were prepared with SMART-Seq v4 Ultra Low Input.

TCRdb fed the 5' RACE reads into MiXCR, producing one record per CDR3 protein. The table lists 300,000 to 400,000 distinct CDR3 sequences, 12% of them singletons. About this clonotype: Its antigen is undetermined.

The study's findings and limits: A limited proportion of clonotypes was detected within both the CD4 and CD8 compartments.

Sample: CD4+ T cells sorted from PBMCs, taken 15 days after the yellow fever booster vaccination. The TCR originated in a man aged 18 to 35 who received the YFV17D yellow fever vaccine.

DNA for the CDR3: TGTGCCTGGAGTCCCCGTACAGGGGTAATTAGTCAGCCCCAGCATTTT. This gives the protein CAWSPRTGVISQPQHF. The chain has TRBV30 and TRBJ1-5; 7 bases are a match to TRBD1. Germline trimming cut 2 bases from V and 6 bases from J; bases unmatched to any gene: 13. The CDR3 has 16 amino acids. Germline lookup yields CDR1 GTSNPN and CDR2 SVGIG (reference sequence).